The 29 T cell receptor beta chains below all came from one sample that was sequenced in a study of T cell responses to AZD1222 COVID-19 vaccine. Profiling relied on immunoSEQ multiplex PCR, and the TCRdb table lists in-frame clones only, not all of them. The sample comprises nearly 110,000 clones, roughly 90% of which are singletons, and about 4.9% rests with the top ten. The sequencing here drew on peripheral blood, taken on day 0 of AZD1222 vaccination. The receptors shown here come from an adult in good health.

The CDR3 spells CASSLPGGRVEQYF. The CDR3, as DNA: TGTGCCAGCAGCTTACCTGGCGGGAGGGTCGAGCAGTACTTC. The V gene is TRBV7-2, the J gene TRBJ2-7; 9 bases align to TRBD2. Germline V gene data show CDR1 as SGHTA and CDR2 as FQGNSA. The CDR3 length is 14 residues. The junction had 5 bases not matched to a gene; V was cut back by 2 bases and J by 6 bases.

This rearrangement joins TRBV27 to TRBJ2-7, with 11 bases matching TRBD2. CDR3 size: 17 residues. Unmatched junction bases numbered 8, after V lost 4 bases and J lost 0 bases. CDR1 and CDR2 (germline): MNHEY, SMNVEV (reference sequence). CDR3 nucleotides: TGTGCCAGCAGTTCCCTCCTGGGGACTAGCGGCTCCTACGAGCAGTACTTC. Protein sequence: CASSSLLGTSGSYEQYF.

The rearrangement uses TRBV19 and TRBJ2-4; D may be TRBD1 (7 bases). Trimming removed 5 bases from V and 3 bases from J, with 14 bases in between. The CDR3 consists of 15 residues. CDR1 LNHDA and CDR2 SQIVND come from the germline V gene (reference sequence). Written as DNA, the CDR3 is TGTGCCAGTAGTTACAGGGGAGGTGGCAAAAACATTCAGTACTTC. Amino acids: CASSYRGGGKNIQYF. Based on the CDR3 plus reference TRBV19 and TRBJ2-4, the full variable domain is DGGITQSPKYLFRKEGQNVTLSCEQNLNHDAMYWYRQDPGQGLRLIYYSQIVNDFQKGDIAEGYSVSREKKESFPLTVTSAQKNPTAFYLCASSYRGGGKNIQYFGAGTRLSVL.

The table lists this clone with a count of one. The chain employs TRBV9 and TRBJ2-1; possibly TRBD1 or TRBD2 for D (5 bases each). V shed 2 bases and J shed 0 bases, with 18 bases lying between them. Per the germline V gene, CDR1 is SGDLS and CDR2 is YYNGEE. The CDR3 is 18 residues long. The CDR3 is CASSVGTTGGSSYNEQFF. In DNA, the CDR3 is TGTGCCAGCAGCGTTGGGACGACTGGCGGAAGCTCCTACAATGAGCAGTTCTTC.

The rearrangement joins TRBV6-6 to TRBJ2-1, with 8 nucleotides matching TRBD1. The CDR3 spans 14 residues. The trim removed 0 bases at V and 7 bases at J, leaving 2 bases unmatched. Germline values: CDR1 MNHNY, CDR2 SVGAGI (reference sequence). CDR3 residues: CASSYSQGANEQFF. The DNA for the CDR3 is TGTGCCAGCAGTTACTCCCAGGGGGCGAATGAGCAGTTCTTC.

V is TRBV7-2 and J is TRBJ1-1; D unresolved. Germline CDR1 reads SGHTA; CDR2 reads FQGNSA. V lost 0 bases and J lost 3, with 8 bases in between. This CDR3 region has 14 residues. The CDR3 nucleotides read TGTGCCAGCAGCTTAGCTGGAGGGTACACTGAAGCTTTCTTT. Translation gives CASSLAGGYTEAFF.

This clone has only one observation. J is TRBJ1-5 and V is TRBV15; D might be TRBD1 (6 bases). The V end lost 2 bases, the J end lost 4 bases, and 6 bases lay between the germline ends. Looked up from germline, CDR1 is LNHNV and CDR2 is YYDKDF (reference sequence). CDR3 size: 13 residues. CDR3 amino acids: CATSRRGNQPQHF. Here the CDR3 DNA reads TGTGCCACCAGCAGAAGGGGGAATCAGCCCCAGCATTTT.

The chain is built from TRBV18 and TRBJ1-2, with a possible D match to TRBD1 (6 bases). Germline assignment: CDR1 KGHSH and CDR2 LQKENI. The CDR3 is 13 amino acids. With 4 bases removed from V and 8 bases from J, the gap between germline ends came to 14 bases. Here the CDR3 DNA reads TGTGCCAGCTCACTCGGACAGTCTCTAGGCTACACCTTC. It translates to CASSLGQSLGYTF.

This sequence joins TRBV6-5 and TRBJ1-3; 7 nucleotides agree with TRBD1. The V gene's germline CDR1 is MNHEY and CDR2 SVGAGI. V lost 4 bases and J lost 4; bases outside the gene matches: 4. This CDR3 contains 14 residues. CDR3: CASSSQGDGNTIYF. CDR3 coding DNA: TGTGCCAGCAGTTCCCAGGGGGACGGAAACACCATATATTTT.

J is TRBJ2-5 and V is TRBV24-1; D is perhaps TRBD1 or TRBD2 (5 bases each). The ends were cut back, 5 bases at V and 4 bases at J, with 13 bases in the middle. The germline CDR1 and CDR2 sequences are KGHDR and SFDVKD. The CDR3 runs 14 residues. The CDR3 region has the DNA TGTGCCACCAGTGTATCTGGGGACCCAGAGACCCAGTACTTC. It encodes CATSVSGDPETQYF.

The V and J genes are TRBV5-4 and TRBJ2-2, with TRBD1 as a possible D gene (6 bases). This CDR3 has 13 residues. Germline V gene lookup returns CDR1 SGHNT and CDR2 YYREEE (reference sequence). Trimming removed 1 base at V and 5 bases at J, with 6 bases between. The CDR3 nucleotides read TGTGCCAGCAGCTTGCAGGGGACCGGGGAGCTGTTTTTT. It is translated as CASSLQGTGELFF.

The chain employs TRBV5-5 and TRBJ2-3, with a tentative D call TRBD2 (6 bases). The CDR3 has 15 residues. Germline CDR1 reads SGHKS; CDR2 reads YYEKEE (reference sequence). The V gene lost 0 bases and the J gene lost 4 bases, with 12 bases spanning the gap. CDR3 protein: CASSLGNPSADTQYF. The DNA of the CDR3 is TGTGCCAGCAGCTTGGGGAACCCTAGCGCAGATACGCAGTATTTT.

The J gene is TRBJ2-3, the V gene TRBV6-6, with D unclear. This CDR3 is built from 15 residues. V was shortened by 6 bases and J by 4 bases, with 17 bases between the two germline ends. Germline V lookup: CDR1 MNHNY, CDR2 SVGAGI (reference sequence). CDR3 in DNA: TGTGCCAGCAGCTCTAACATACTGAGAGCAGATACGCAGTATTTT. Amino acid sequence: CASSSNILRADTQYF.

The V gene is TRBV11-3, the J gene TRBJ2-7, with 10 nucleotides matching TRBD1. With V trimmed by 3 bases and J by 5 bases, 4 bases remained unmatched. CDR1 SGHNT and CDR2 YENEEA come from the germline V gene. This CDR3 contains 14 residues. In DNA, the CDR3 is TGTGCCAGCAGCTTGGGACAGGGGACCGACGAGCAGTACTTC. This sequence encodes CASSLGQGTDEQYF.

The chain combines TRBV24-1 with TRBJ2-1; the D gene is possibly TRBD1 (5 bases). Germline values: CDR1 KGHDR, CDR2 SFDVKD. The CDR3 contains 16 residues. The germline V and J ends were trimmed by 3 bases and 0 bases, with 11 bases remaining between them. CDR3 residues: CATSDPSTDSYNEQFF. Here the CDR3 DNA reads TGTGCCACCAGTGATCCCTCGACAGACTCCTACAATGAGCAGTTCTTC.

There are a few counts of this clone. The chain links TRBV5-1 to TRBJ1-5; TRBD1 is a possible D gene (6 bases). Germline V gene data show CDR1 as SGHRS and CDR2 as YFSETQ. The CDR3 consists of 14 residues. The germline V and J ends were trimmed by 4 bases and 3 bases, with 11 bases remaining between them. DNA of the CDR3: TGCGCCAGCAGCCCGGACAGCCCCAATCAGCCCCAGCATTTT. The encoded protein is CASSPDSPNQPQHF.

The CDR3 DNA sequence: TGCGCCAGCAGCCACCTCCTAGCGGAGAACACCGGGGAGCTGTTTTTT. The encoded protein is CASSHLLAENTGELFF. The rearrangement joins TRBV5-1 to TRBJ2-2; 7 bases map to TRBD2. The trim removed 4 bases at V and 1 base at J, leaving 7 bases unmatched. This CDR3 is built from 16 residues. Germline V gene data show CDR1 as SGHRS and CDR2 as YFSETQ.

CDR3 sequence: CASSLALGSYSNQPQHF. The CDR3 nucleotides read TGTGCCAGCAGCTTGGCCCTCGGCAGTTATAGCAATCAGCCCCAGCATTTT. The rearrangement links TRBV5-6 to TRBJ1-5; no firm D call. The germline V gene has CDR1 SGHDT and CDR2 YYEEEE. CDR3 length: 17 residues. V was pared by 0 bases and J by 0 bases, with 13 bases between. The complete variable domain, with remaining parts taken from reference TRBV5-6 and TRBJ1-5, reads DAGVTQSPTHLIKTRGQQVTLRCSPKSGHDTVSWYQQALGQGPQFIFQYYEEEERQRGNFPDRFSGHQFPNYSSELNVNALLLGDSALYLCASSLALGSYSNQPQHFGDGTRLSIL.

The gene calls are TRBV19 and TRBJ1-5, with 8 bases that match TRBD1. This CDR3 has 15 amino acids. V was clipped by 6 bases and J by 2 bases; unmatched bases: 6. CDR1 is LNHDA, CDR2 SQIVND, per germline (reference sequence). The CDR3 loop reads CASRGQGAGNQPQHF. The DNA for the CDR3 is TGTGCCAGTAGGGGGCAGGGGGCGGGCAATCAGCCCCAGCATTTT.

This clone has a single count. This chain joins TRBV5-1 and TRBJ2-1; 10 bases are shared with TRBD2. Germline V gene data show CDR1 as SGHRS and CDR2 as YFSETQ. The CDR3 contains 15 residues. Losses at the gene ends were 2 bases for V and 4 bases for J; bases not matched to a gene: 3. The CDR3 reads CASSLELAGYNEQFF. CDR3 coding DNA: TGCGCCAGCAGCTTAGAACTAGCGGGGTACAATGAGCAGTTCTTC.

This clone occurred a few times. V and J are TRBV12-3 or TRBV12-4 and TRBJ1-1; D gene uncertain. Trimming cost V 6 bases and J 5 bases, with 10 bases left between them. The CDR3 sequence is 12 residues long. The CDR3 loop reads CASRKPKTEAFF. CDR3 coding DNA: TGTGCCAGCAGAAAGCCGAAGACTGAAGCTTTCTTT.

The J gene is TRBJ2-7, the V gene TRBV5-4, with 7 bases lining up with TRBD1. The CDR3 loop spans 13 amino acids. Losses at the gene ends were 5 bases for V and 4 bases for J; bases not matched to a gene: 6. Germline CDR1 SGHNT, CDR2 YYREEE (reference sequence). The CDR3 loop is CASSSTGFYEQYF. The CDR3 DNA follows: TGTGCCAGCAGTTCGACAGGGTTTTACGAGCAGTACTTC. The entire variable domain, with the rest obtained from reference TRBV5-4 and TRBJ2-7, is as follows: ETGVTQSPTHLIKTRGQQVTLRCSSQSGHNTVSWYQQALGQGPQFIFQYYREEENGRGNFPPRFSGLQFPNYSSELNVNALELDDSALYLCASSSTGFYEQYFGPGTRLTVT.

The chain has TRBV9 and TRBJ1-2; no clear D gene. Trimming pared 0 bases from V and 4 bases from J, leaving 13 bases between. CDR1 and CDR2 (germline): SGDLS, YYNGEE. CDR3 length: 15 residues. DNA of the CDR3: TGTGCCAGCAGCGTAGGAGCCCCAGGCGCCTATGGCTACACCTTC. It translates to CASSVGAPGAYGYTF.

The chain couples TRBV24-1 to TRBJ2-1, with TRBD1 matching 8 bases. Germline values: CDR1 KGHDR, CDR2 SFDVKD. This CDR3 comprises 15 residues. J gave up 5 bases and V 5 bases, and 7 bases lay outside the gene matches. The CDR3 protein is CATSATDRGHNEQFF. The CDR3 bases are TGTGCCACCAGTGCCACAGACAGGGGTCACAATGAGCAGTTCTTC.

This chain connects TRBV20-1 to TRBJ2-7; 9 bases map to TRBD2. CDR3 length: 17 amino acids. Trimming at V came to 3 bases and at J to 2 bases, leaving 14 bases not matched to a gene. Germline V gene data show CDR1 as DFQATT and CDR2 as SNEGSKA (reference sequence). CDR3 amino acids: CSASPAGGRSEAYEQYF. CDR3 nucleotides: TGCAGTGCTAGTCCGGCGGGAGGGCGTTCTGAAGCCTACGAGCAGTACTTC.

This chain joins TRBV11-2 and TRBJ2-5; a weak D match, TRBD2 (6 bases). Trimming pared 4 bases from V and 5 bases from J, leaving 26 bases between. The CDR3 is made up of 18 amino acids. Germline V lookup: CDR1 SGHAT, CDR2 FQNNGV. CDR3 residues: CASSSGAIEEGWVETQYF. DNA for the CDR3: TGTGCCAGCAGCTCAGGAGCAATAGAGGAGGGGTGGGTGGAGACCCAGTACTTC.

The rearrangement uses TRBV19 and TRBJ1-6; the D is unclear. Per the germline V gene, CDR1 is LNHDA and CDR2 is SQIVND (reference sequence). CDR3 length equals 15 residues. V was trimmed by 7 bases and J by 0 bases, leaving 10 bases between them. This CDR3 reads CASNNRNSYNSPLHF. In DNA form, the CDR3 reads TGTGCCAGTAATAACAGAAACTCCTATAATTCACCCCTCCACTTT.

The gene calls are TRBV28 and TRBJ1-5, with 8 positions matching TRBD1. Trimming cost V 3 bases and J 2 bases; bases outside gene matches: 12. The germline V gene encodes CDR1 MDHEN and CDR2 SYDVKM. This CDR3 contains 18 residues. CDR3 nucleotide sequence: TGTGCCAGCAGTTTGGGCAGGGGGCCGGGGGGCGGCAATCAGCCCCAGCATTTT. Its translation: CASSLGRGPGGGNQPQHF.

The gene calls are TRBV5-4 and TRBJ2-7; TRBD2 aligns across 7 bases. This CDR3 spans 15 amino acids. Losses at the gene ends were 3 bases for V and 9 bases for J; bases not matched to a gene: 15. CDR1 SGHNT and CDR2 YYREEE come from the germline V gene (reference sequence). The CDR3 loop is CASSSGGQRPSGQYF. The CDR3, as DNA: TGTGCCAGCAGCTCGGGGGGTCAGCGCCCCTCTGGGCAGTACTTC.